The rows below give T cell receptor beta chains drawn from one sample of a study of blood T cell repertoires in COVID-19. TCRdb's table, derived via immunoSEQ multiplex PCR, lists solely in-frame clones and lacks some. The table has 250,000 to 400,000 clones, under 90% seen once; the top ten hold roughly 5.3%. Source material: PBMCs or T cells enriched from blood (not recorded which). The receptors shown here come from a man between 60 and 70 years old who had recovered from COVID-19. Each CDR3 is given without its conserved first and last residue. Where a row states a size, it is once, few, many or the class of an expanded clone; other rows omit it.

>TRBJ2-7|.|TRBV28
ASSSTGTGASYEQY
>TRBJ1-5|.|TRBV27
ASSLLGGGQPQH
>TRBJ1-2|once|TRBV7-2
ASSGDRGNYGYT
>TRBJ1-1|.|TRBV18
ASSPSQENTEAF
>TRBJ2-3|.|TRBV10-3
ANGLEPTDTQY
>TRBJ2-3|once|TRBV5-1
ASSLARAEGGTDTQY
>TRBJ2-3|.|TRBV9
ASSVSIVPTDTQY
>TRBJ2-2|once|TRBV2
ASSRQGANTGELF
>TRBJ2-1|.|TRBV28
ASSFQLKLAEGNEQF
>TRBJ1-2|.|TRBV19
ASSKEGARVHGYT
>TRBJ1-2|few|TRBV24-1
ATHGTPNYGYT
>TRBJ2-5|.|TRBV25-1
ASSEFLAGRKETQY
>TRBJ2-1|.|TRBV19
ASRHDGLAGGPYNEQF
>TRBJ2-1|.|TRBV9
ASSVLEGSGRGGYNEQF
>TRBJ2-7|.|TRBV7-9
ASSHIEDRGVHEQY
>TRBJ1-2|few|TRBV4-1
ASSPGQNYGYT
>TRBJ1-1|few|TRBV7-6
ASSLAGGSMNTEAF
>TRBJ1-2|.|TRBV5-8
ASSFTGTVGYGYT
>TRBJ2-2|.|TRBV2
ASIKYEVTGELF
>TRBJ2-7|.|TRBV27
ASSLWATSGQTTYEQY
>TRBJ1-2|.|TRBV28
ASSPDRGSSYGYT
>TRBJ1-2|.|TRBV4-3
ASSRVQGGNYGYT
>TRBJ1-6|.|TRBV19
ASSEHRAGNSPLH
>TRBJ1-1|.|TRBV28
ASSLPITGQTNTEAF
>TRBJ1-5|.|TRBV6-1
ASSEGRTGAQPQH
>TRBJ2-1|.|TRBV6-2/TRBV6-3
ASSYILAGGTSGYNEQF
>TRBJ2-1|.|TRBV27
ASSTFLDPRINEQF
>TRBJ1-1|.|TRBV7-6
ASNGPNTEAF
>TRBJ1-1|.|TRBV10-3
AISDPQRSTEAF
>TRBJ1-5|few|TRBV7-9
ASSSPVGPQH
>TRBJ2-5|.|TRBV19
ASSLTGIQETQY
>TRBJ2-5|.|TRBV5-1
ASSSGLAGAETQY
>TRBJ1-5|few|TRBV6-2/TRBV6-3
ASSYPRSGNQPQH
>TRBJ2-7|once|TRBV7-2
ASSLAYQGLAGAFHEQY
>TRBJ1-1|.|TRBV20-1
SARLTGRAF